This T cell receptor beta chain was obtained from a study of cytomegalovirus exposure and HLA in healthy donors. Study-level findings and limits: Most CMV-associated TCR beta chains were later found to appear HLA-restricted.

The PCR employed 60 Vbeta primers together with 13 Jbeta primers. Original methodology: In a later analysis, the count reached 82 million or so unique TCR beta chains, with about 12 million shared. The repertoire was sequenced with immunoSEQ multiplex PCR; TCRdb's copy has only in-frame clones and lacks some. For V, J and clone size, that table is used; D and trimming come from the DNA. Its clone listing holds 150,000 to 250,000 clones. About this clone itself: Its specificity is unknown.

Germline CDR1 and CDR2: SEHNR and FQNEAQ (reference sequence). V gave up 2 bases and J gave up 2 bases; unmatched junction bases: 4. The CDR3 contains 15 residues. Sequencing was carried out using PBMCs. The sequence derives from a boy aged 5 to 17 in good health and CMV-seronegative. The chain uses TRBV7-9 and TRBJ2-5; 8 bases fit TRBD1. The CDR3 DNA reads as TGTGCCAGCAGCTTACGCGGACAGGGTCAAGAGACCCAGTACTTC. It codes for CASSLRGQGQETQYF.